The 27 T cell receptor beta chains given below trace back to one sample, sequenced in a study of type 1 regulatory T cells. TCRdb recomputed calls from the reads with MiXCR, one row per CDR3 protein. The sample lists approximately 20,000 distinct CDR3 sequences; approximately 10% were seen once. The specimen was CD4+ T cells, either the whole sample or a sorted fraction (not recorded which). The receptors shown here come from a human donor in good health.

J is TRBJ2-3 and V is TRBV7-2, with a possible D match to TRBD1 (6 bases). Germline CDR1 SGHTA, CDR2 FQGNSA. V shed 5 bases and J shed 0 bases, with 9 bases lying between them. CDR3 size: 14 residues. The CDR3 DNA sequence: TGTGCCAGCAGCAAGGGACAAAGCACAGATACGCAGTATTTT. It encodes CASSKGQSTDTQYF. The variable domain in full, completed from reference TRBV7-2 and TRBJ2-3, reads GAGVSQSPSNKVTEKGKDVELRCDPISGHTALYWYRQSLGQGLEFLIYFQGNSAPDKSGLPSDRFSAERTGGSVSTLTIQRTQQEDSAVYLCASSKGQSTDTQYFGPGTRLTVL.

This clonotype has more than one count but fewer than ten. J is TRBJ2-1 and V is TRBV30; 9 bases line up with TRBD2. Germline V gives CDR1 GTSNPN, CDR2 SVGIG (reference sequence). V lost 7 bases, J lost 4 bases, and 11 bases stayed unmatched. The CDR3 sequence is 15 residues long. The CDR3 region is CASRISGRKYNEQFF. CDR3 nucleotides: TGTGCCTCCCGGATAAGCGGGAGGAAGTACAATGAGCAGTTCTTC.

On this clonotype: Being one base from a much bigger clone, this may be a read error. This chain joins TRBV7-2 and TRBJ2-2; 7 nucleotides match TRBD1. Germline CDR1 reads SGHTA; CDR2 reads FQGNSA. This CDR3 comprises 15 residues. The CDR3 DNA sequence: TGTGCCAGCAAACCGGGACAGAAGAACACCGGGGAGCGGTTTTTT. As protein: CASKPGQKNTGERFF.

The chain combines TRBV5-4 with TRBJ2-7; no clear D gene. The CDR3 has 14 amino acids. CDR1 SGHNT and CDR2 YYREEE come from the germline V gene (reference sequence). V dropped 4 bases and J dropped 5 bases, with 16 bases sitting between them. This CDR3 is CASSPPTSANEQYF. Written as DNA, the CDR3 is TGTGCCAGCAGCCCTCCTACCTCGGCCAACGAGCAGTACTTC. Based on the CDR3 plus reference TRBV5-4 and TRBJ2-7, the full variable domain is ETGVTQSPTHLIKTRGQQVTLRCSSQSGHNTVSWYQQALGQGPQFIFQYYREEENGRGNFPPRFSGLQFPNYSSELNVNALELDDSALYLCASSPPTSANEQYFGPGTRLTVT.

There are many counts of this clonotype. CDR3 amino acids: CASSFHPGRVGPLNYEQYF. The CDR3 coding sequence is TGTGCCAGCAGTTTCCACCCGGGACGAGTAGGGCCCCTCAACTACGAGCAGTACTTC. The J gene is TRBJ2-7, the V gene TRBV28, with D perhaps given as TRBD1 or TRBD2 (5 bases each). V lost 3 bases, J lost 3 bases, and 27 bases lay in between. The length of the CDR3 is 19 residues. Per germline, CDR1 MDHEN and CDR2 SYDVKM.

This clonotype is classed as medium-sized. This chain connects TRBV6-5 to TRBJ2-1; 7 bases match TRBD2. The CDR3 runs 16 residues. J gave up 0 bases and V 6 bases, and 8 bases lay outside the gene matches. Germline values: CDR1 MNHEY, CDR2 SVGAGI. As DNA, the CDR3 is TGTGCCAGCAGCCGATGGGAGGGGAGCTCCTACAATGAGCAGTTCTTC. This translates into CASSRWEGSSYNEQFF.

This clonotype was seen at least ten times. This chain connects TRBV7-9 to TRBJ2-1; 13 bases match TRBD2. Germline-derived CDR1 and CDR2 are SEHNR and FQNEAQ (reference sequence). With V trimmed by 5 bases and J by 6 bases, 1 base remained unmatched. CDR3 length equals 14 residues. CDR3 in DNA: TGTGCCAGCAGCCGGACTAGCGGGAGCAATGAGCAGTTCTTC. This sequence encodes CASSRTSGSNEQFF.

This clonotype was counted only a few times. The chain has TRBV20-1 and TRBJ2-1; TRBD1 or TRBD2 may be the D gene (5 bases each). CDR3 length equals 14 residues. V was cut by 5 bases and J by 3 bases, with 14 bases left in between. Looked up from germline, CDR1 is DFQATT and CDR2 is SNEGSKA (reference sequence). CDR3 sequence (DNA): TGCAGTGCTCCCGGGACCCTGCGCTACAATGAGCAGTTCTTC. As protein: CSAPGTLRYNEQFF.

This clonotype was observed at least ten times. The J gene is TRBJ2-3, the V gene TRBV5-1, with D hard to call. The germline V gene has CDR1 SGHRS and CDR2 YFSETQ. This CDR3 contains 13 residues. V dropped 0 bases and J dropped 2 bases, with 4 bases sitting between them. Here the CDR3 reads CASSLVVTDTQYF. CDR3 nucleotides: TGCGCCAGCAGCTTGGTTGTCACAGATACGCAGTATTTT.

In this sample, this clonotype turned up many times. CDR3 amino acids: CSEGGHSSYEQYF. CDR3 in DNA: TGCAGCGAGGGGGGACACAGCTCCTACGAGCAGTACTTC. The chain combines TRBV29-1 with TRBJ2-7, with D possibly called TRBD1 or TRBD2 (6 bases each). Trimming took off 7 bases at V and 0 bases at J, with 13 bases between the two ends. The CDR3 runs to 13 residues. Germline V gene data show CDR1 as SQVTM and CDR2 as ANQGSEA.

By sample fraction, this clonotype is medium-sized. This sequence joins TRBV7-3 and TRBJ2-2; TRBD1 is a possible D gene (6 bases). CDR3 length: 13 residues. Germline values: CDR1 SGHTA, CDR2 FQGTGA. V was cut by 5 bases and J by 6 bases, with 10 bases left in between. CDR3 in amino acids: CASSRPGAGELFF. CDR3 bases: TGTGCCAGCAGCCGACCAGGGGCCGGGGAGCTGTTTTTT. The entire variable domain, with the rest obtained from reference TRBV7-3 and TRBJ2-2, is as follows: GAGVSQTPSNKVTEKGKYVELRCDPISGHTALYWYRQSLGQGPEFLIYFQGTGAADDSGLPNDRFFAVRPEGSVSTLKIQRTERGDSAVYLCASSRPGAGELFFGEGSRLTVL.

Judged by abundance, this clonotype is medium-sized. CDR3 protein: CASSRGVGYEQYF. The CDR3 DNA is TGTGCCAGCAGTCGGGGCGTGGGCTACGAGCAGTACTTC. The V gene is TRBV28, the J gene TRBJ2-7; D may correspond to TRBD1 or TRBD2 (5 bases each). Germline V gene lookup returns CDR1 MDHEN and CDR2 SYDVKM. CDR3 length equals 13 residues. V was clipped by 5 bases and J by 3 bases, with 11 bases between them.

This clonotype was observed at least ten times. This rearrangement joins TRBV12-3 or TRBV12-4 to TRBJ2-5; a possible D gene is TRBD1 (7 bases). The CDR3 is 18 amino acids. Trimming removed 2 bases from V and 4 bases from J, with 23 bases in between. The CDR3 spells CASSLKGEAWRGLETQYF. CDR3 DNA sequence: TGTGCCAGCAGTTTAAAGGGGGAAGCGTGGAGGGGGCTAGAGACCCAGTACTTC.

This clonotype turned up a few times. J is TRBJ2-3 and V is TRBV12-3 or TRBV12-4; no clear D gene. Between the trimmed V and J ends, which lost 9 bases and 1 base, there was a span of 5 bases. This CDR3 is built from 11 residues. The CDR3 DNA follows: TGTGCCAGTTGGGGCACAGATACGCAGTATTTT. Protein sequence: CASWGTDTQYF.

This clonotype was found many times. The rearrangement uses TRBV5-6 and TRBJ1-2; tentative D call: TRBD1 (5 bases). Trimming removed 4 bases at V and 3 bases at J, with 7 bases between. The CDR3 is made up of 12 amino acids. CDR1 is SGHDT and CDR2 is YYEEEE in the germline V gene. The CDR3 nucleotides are TGTGCCAGCAGCGAGACAGACTATGGCTACACCTTC. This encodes CASSETDYGYTF.

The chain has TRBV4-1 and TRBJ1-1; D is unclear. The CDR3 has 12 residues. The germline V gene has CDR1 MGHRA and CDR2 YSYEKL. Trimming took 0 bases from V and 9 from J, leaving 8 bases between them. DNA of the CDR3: TGCGCCAGCAGCCAAGATGCCCGGAAAGCTTTCTTT. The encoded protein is CASSQDARKAFF.

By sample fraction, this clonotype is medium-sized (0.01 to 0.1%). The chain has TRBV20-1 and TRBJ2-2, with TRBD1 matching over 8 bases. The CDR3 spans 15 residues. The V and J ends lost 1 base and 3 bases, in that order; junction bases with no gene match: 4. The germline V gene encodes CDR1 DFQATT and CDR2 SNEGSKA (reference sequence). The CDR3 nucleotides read TGCAGTGCTAGAGCAGGGGGCGCCGACACCGGGGAGCTGTTTTTT. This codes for CSARAGGADTGELFF.

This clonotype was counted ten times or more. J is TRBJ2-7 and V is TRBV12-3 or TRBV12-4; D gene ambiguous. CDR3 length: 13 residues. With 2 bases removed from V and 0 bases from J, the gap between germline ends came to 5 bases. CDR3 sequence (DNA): TGTGCCAGCAGTTTAAAGAGCTCCTACGAGCAGTACTTC. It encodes CASSLKSSYEQYF.

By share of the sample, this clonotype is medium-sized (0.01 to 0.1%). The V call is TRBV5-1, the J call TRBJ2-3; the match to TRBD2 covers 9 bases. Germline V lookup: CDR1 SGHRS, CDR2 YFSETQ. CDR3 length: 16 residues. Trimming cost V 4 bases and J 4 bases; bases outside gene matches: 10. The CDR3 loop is CASSPTSGAGADTQYF. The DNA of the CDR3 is TGCGCCAGCAGCCCGACTAGCGGAGCGGGGGCAGATACGCAGTATTTT.

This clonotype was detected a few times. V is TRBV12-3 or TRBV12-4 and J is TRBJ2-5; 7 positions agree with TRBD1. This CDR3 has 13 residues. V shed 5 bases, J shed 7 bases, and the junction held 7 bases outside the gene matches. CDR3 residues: CASSPGQAGTQYF. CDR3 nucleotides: TGTGCCAGCAGTCCCGGACAGGCGGGGACCCAGTACTTC.

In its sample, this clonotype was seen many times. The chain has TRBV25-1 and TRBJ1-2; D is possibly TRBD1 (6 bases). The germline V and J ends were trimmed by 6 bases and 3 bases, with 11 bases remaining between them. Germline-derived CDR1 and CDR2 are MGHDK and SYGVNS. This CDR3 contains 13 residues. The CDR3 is CASRRGVDYGYTF. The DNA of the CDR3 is TGTGCCAGCAGGAGGGGGGTGGACTATGGCTACACCTTC.

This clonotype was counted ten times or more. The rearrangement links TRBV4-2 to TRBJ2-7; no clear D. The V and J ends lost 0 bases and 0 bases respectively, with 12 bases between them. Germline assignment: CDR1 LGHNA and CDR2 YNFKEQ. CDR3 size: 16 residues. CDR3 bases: TGTGCCAGCAGCCAAGATCGGTCCGGGCCCTCCTACGAGCAGTACTTC. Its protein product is CASSQDRSGPSYEQYF.

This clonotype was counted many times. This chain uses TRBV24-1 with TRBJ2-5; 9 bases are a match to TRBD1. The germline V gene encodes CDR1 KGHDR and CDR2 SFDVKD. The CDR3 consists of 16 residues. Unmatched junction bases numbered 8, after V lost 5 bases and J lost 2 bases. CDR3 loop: CATSGSRTGAQETQYF. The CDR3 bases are TGTGCCACCAGTGGTTCGCGGACAGGGGCGCAAGAGACCCAGTACTTC.

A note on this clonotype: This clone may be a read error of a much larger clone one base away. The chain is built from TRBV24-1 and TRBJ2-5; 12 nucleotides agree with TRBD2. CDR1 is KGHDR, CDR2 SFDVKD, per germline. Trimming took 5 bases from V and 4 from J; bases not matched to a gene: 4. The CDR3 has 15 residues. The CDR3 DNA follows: TGTGCCACCAGTGCCGAGACTAGCGGGAGAGAGACCCAGTACTTC. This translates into CATSAETSGRETQYF.

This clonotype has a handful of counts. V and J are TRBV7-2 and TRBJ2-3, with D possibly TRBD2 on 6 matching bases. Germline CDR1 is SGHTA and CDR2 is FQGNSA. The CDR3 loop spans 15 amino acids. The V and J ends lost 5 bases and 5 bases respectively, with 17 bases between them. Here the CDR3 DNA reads TGTGCCAGCAGCGCTCTCGGAGGGCAAAAAGATACGCAGTATTTT. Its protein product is CASSALGGQKDTQYF.

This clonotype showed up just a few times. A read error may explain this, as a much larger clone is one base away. This CDR3 is CATSGPEGSYNEQFF. As DNA, the CDR3 is TGTGCCACCAGTGGCCCCGAGGGATCCTACAATGAGCAGTTCTTC. The chain links TRBV24-1 to TRBJ2-1; perhaps TRBD2 as D (5 bases). The CDR3 is 15 residues long. The germline V gene has CDR1 KGHDR and CDR2 SFDVKD. Deletions cut 5 bases from V and 1 base from J, with 11 bases between.

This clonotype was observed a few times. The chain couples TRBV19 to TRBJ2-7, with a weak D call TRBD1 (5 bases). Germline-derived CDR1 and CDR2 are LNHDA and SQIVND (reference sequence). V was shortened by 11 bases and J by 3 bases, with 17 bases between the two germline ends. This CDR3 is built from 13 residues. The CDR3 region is CAASAGFGYEQYF. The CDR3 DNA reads TGTGCCGCCTCCGCAGGGTTCGGCTACGAGCAGTACTTC.